This T cell receptor beta chain stems from a study of T cell responses to AZD1222 COVID-19 vaccine. Findings of the study overall: Close to half of all spike-specific TCRs reportedly target regions of the variants that are unmutated. Most donors were white British and more were female, and clonal diversity was possibly underestimated. Researchers took repertoire samples only after the peak T cell response had come.

Clones were sequenced by immunoSEQ multiplex PCR, and TCRdb holds only the in-frame ones, with some missing. The sample consists of approximately 110,000 clones, about four fifths of them appearing once. Germline-derived CDR1 and CDR2 are KGHSH and LQKENI. CDR3 size: 15 residues. V was pared by 3 bases and J by 2 bases, with 11 bases between. A few counts support this clone. The antigen is unknown. The specimen comprised peripheral blood, sampled on day 0 of AZD1222 vaccination. The chain employs TRBV18 and TRBJ1-5; unclear D gene. The sequence derives from an adult in good health. In DNA, the CDR3 is TGTGCCAGCTCACCGGATTATAGGGGCAATCAGCCCCAGCATTTT. Translated: CASSPDYRGNQPQHF.